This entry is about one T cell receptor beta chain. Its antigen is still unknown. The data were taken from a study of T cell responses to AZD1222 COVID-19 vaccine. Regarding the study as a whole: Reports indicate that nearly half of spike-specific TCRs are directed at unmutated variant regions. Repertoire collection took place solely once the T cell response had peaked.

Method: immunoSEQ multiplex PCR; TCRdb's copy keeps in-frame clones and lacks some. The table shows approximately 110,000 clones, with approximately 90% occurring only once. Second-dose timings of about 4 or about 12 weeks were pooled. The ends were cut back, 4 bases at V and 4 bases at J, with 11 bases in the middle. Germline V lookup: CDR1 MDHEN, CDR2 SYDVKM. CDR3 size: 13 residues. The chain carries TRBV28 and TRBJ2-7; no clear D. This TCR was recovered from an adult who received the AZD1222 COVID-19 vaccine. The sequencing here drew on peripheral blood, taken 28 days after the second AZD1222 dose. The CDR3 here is CASSSTATYEQYF. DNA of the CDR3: TGTGCCAGCAGTTCGACTGCCACTTACGAGCAGTACTTC.